This T cell receptor (beta chain) was profiled in a study of blood T cell repertoires in COVID-19. V was shortened by 7 bases and J by 3 bases, with 15 bases between the two germline ends. The CDR3 runs 14 residues. CDR1 and CDR2 (germline): MNHEY, SVGAGI. Original analysis: How many nucleated cells were present was estimated from reference gene primer amplification. Libraries were prepared by immunoSEQ multiplex PCR; TCRdb keeps only in-frame clonotypes and omits some of them. V and J calls and clone size are copied from that table; D and trimming were computed from the DNA. Here the sample spans about 430,000 clones, roughly 90% being singletons.

This sequence originates from a woman in her twenties or thirties with acute COVID-19. The chain is built from TRBV6-5 and TRBJ1-1; a weak D match, TRBD1 (6 bases). The material sequenced was PBMCs or T cells enriched from blood (not recorded which). CDR3 region: CASTLTGLDTEAFF. For the CDR3, the DNA is TGTGCCAGCACTCTGACAGGATTGGACACTGAAGCTTTCTTT.